The 9 T cell receptor beta chains below were found in one sample sequenced in a study of blood T cell repertoires in COVID-19. Some clones are missing from TCRdb's copy, which holds only in-frame ones; the method was immunoSEQ multiplex PCR. The table includes 300,000 to 450,000 clones, approximately 90% detected once. What was sequenced was peripheral blood. These receptors were obtained from an older woman with COVID-19, enrolled during active disease.

The V and J genes are TRBV19 and TRBJ2-7; TRBD1 agrees at 11 bases. The germline V gene encodes CDR1 LNHDA and CDR2 SQIVND (reference sequence). The CDR3 spans 15 residues. The V and J ends lost 3 bases and 2 bases, in that order; junction bases with no gene match: 3. The CDR3 DNA sequence: TGTGCCAGTAGTATCGGGGGACAGGGGGCCTACGAGCAGTACTTC. Translated, it gives CASSIGGQGAYEQYF.

The rearrangement links TRBV30 to TRBJ1-2; 9 positions agree with TRBD1. This CDR3 region has 16 residues. Germline V gene sequence: CDR1 GTSNPN, CDR2 SVGIG (reference sequence). After removal of 4 bases from V and 2 bases from J, the junction contained 11 bases not matched to a gene. CDR3 in amino acids: CAWIYSGTGFNYGYTF. CDR3 coding DNA: TGTGCCTGGATTTACTCCGGGACAGGGTTCAACTATGGCTACACCTTC. Supplemented by reference TRBV30 and TRBJ1-2, the full variable domain reads SQTIHQWPATLVQPVGSPLSLECTVEGTSNPNLYWYRQAAGRGLQLLFYSVGIGQISSEVPQNLSASRPQDRQFILSSKKLLLSDSGFYLCAWIYSGTGFNYGYTFGSGTRLTVV.

This chain links TRBV28 with TRBJ1-3; perhaps TRBD1 as D (6 bases). CDR1 is MDHEN and CDR2 is SYDVKM in the germline V gene. The CDR3 is 14 residues long. Between the trimmed V and J ends, which lost 5 bases and 7 bases, there was a span of 15 bases. The CDR3 DNA follows: TGTGCCAGCAGTACACACAGGGAGAGTAACACCATATATTTT. Translated, it gives CASSTHRESNTIYF.

This sequence joins TRBV14 and TRBJ1-6, with D uncertain. Trimming took 1 base from V and 7 from J, leaving 11 bases between them. The length of the CDR3 is 15 residues. Germline loops: CDR1 SGHDN, CDR2 FVKESK. CDR3 sequence reads: CASSQVGTANSPLHF. The CDR3 DNA reads TGTGCCAGCAGCCAAGTCGGTACCGCAAATTCACCCCTCCACTTT.

This clone has only one observation. This chain joins TRBV6-5 and TRBJ2-1; TRBD1 is a possible D gene (6 bases). The CDR3 consists of 13 residues. With 8 bases removed from V and 4 bases from J, the gap between germline ends came to 12 bases. CDR1 and CDR2 (germline): MNHEY, SVGAGI. The CDR3 DNA sequence: TGTGCCAGCCGGAGGACAGTTTACAATGAGCAGTTCTTC. Translating gives CASRRTVYNEQFF.

A single count supports this clone. CDR3 DNA: TGTGCCAGCTCGGGGGGAGATGGCTATGGCTACACCTTC. It yields the protein CASSGGDGYGYTF. The chain couples TRBV18 to TRBJ1-2; TRBD1 is a possible D gene (5 bases). This CDR3 has 13 residues. Germline-derived CDR1 and CDR2 are KGHSH and LQKENI. Between the trimmed V and J ends, which lost 6 bases and 4 bases, there was a span of 12 bases.

The chain combines TRBV5-1 with TRBJ2-3, with a possible D match to TRBD2 (6 bases). Per germline, CDR1 SGHRS and CDR2 YFSETQ. The ends were cut back, 0 bases at V and 0 bases at J, with 20 bases in the middle. This CDR3 has 19 amino acids. CDR3 in DNA: TGCGCCAGCAGCTTGGCCCCCAGCGGAAGCGGGCCTAGCACAGATACGCAGTATTTT. Its protein is CASSLAPSGSGPSTDTQYF.

V gene TRBV18 combines with J gene TRBJ1-1; 8 bases agree with TRBD1. The CDR3 length is 13 residues. The trim removed 9 bases at V and 5 bases at J, leaving 8 bases unmatched. In germline, CDR1 is KGHSH, CDR2 LQKENI. The CDR3 sequence is CASYSGGGTEAFF. In DNA, the CDR3 is TGTGCCAGTTATTCAGGGGGCGGGACTGAAGCTTTCTTT.

Points on this clone: Additional DNA sequences in this sample encode the identical CDR3. This chain joins TRBV19 and TRBJ1-3, with no clear D. The germline V gene has CDR1 LNHDA and CDR2 SQIVND (reference sequence). Trimming stripped 3 bases from V and 4 bases from J, with 7 bases between. The CDR3 extends over 13 amino acids. The CDR3 region is CASSILSGNTIYF. CDR3 sequence (DNA): TGTGCCAGTAGTATCCTTTCCGGAAACACCATATATTTT.